The 4 T cell receptor beta chains given below trace back to one sample, sequenced in a study of T cells after yellow fever vaccination. TCRdb reprocessed the 5' RACE reads with MiXCR, giving one entry per CDR3 protein. The table records about 160,000 distinct CDR3 sequences, under 7.5% of them present only once. The source was CD4+ T cells sorted from PBMCs, collected about 5 days after the first yellow fever vaccination. Receptor source: a young man who received the YFV17D yellow fever vaccine.

This clonotype was counted many times. This chain uses TRBV5-1 with TRBJ2-2; possibly TRBD2 for D (5 bases). The germline gives CDR1 SGHRS, CDR2 YFSETQ. The CDR3 totals 16 residues. The V end lost 0 bases, the J end lost 0 bases, and 9 bases lay between the germline ends. The CDR3 region is CASSLARDTNTGELFF. The CDR3 DNA reads TGCGCCAGCAGCTTGGCCCGGGATACGAACACCGGGGAGCTGTTTTTT.

This clonotype showed up many times. J is TRBJ2-5 and V is TRBV20-1; 9 bases are shared with TRBD2. Trimming removed 6 bases from V and 0 bases from J; junction bases left unmatched: 8. Looked up from germline, CDR1 is DFQATT and CDR2 is SNEGSKA (reference sequence). This CDR3 comprises 15 residues. CDR3 coding DNA: TGCAGTGCCCGGACGACTAGCGGAAACCAAGAGACCCAGTACTTC. This gives the protein CSARTTSGNQETQYF.

This clonotype was recorded at least ten times. This rearrangement joins TRBV30 to TRBJ1-5; 7 bases line up with TRBD1. With V trimmed by 0 bases and J by 7 bases, 0 bases remained unmatched. There are 12 residues in the CDR3. From germline, CDR1 is GTSNPN and CDR2 SVGIG (reference sequence). The CDR3 nucleotides are TGTGCCTGGAGTGTAGGGGGCCAGCCCCAGCATTTT. As protein: CAWSVGGQPQHF.

This clonotype has only a few counts. J is TRBJ2-7 and V is TRBV12-3 or TRBV12-4, with 12 nucleotides matching TRBD1. This CDR3 has 13 amino acids. The trim removed 6 bases at V and 9 bases at J, leaving 6 bases unmatched. The CDR3 DNA sequence: TGTGCCAGCAGAGGGACAGGGGGCATCGTGCAGTACGTC. Translated: CASRGTGGIVQYV.